The 18 T cell receptor beta chains below were found in one sample sequenced in a study of blood T cell repertoires in COVID-19. Some clones are missing from TCRdb's copy, which holds only in-frame ones; the method was immunoSEQ multiplex PCR. Among 150,000 or so clones, 82% were seen once, and the ten largest hold 7%. The sequencing input was peripheral blood. These receptors all stem from a woman in her 40s with COVID-19, enrolled during active disease.

V gene TRBV28 combines with J gene TRBJ1-2; 8 bases line up with TRBD1. Germline trimming cut 6 bases from V and 7 bases from J; bases unmatched to any gene: 10. The germline V gene has CDR1 MDHEN and CDR2 SYDVKM. The CDR3 has 14 amino acids. DNA for the CDR3: TGTGCCAGCAGCCTCCTCACAGGGGGTTTTGGCTACACCTTC. Amino acid sequence: CASSLLTGGFGYTF.

A few counts support this clone. The chain combines TRBV3-1 (or the pseudogene TRBV3-2) with TRBJ1-1; a possible D gene is TRBD1 (6 bases). This CDR3 has 13 amino acids. The V and J ends lost 5 bases and 4 bases respectively, with 11 bases between them. Germline assignment: CDR1 LGHDT and CDR2 YNNKEL (reference sequence). The CDR3 here is CASSSRGITEAFF. CDR3 nucleotide sequence: TGTGCCAGCAGCTCCAGGGGTATCACTGAAGCTTTCTTT.

The chain is built from TRBV13 and TRBJ1-2, with D unresolved. Looked up from germline, CDR1 is PRHDT and CDR2 is FYEKMQ (reference sequence). V shed 4 bases and J shed 4 bases, with 13 bases lying between them. This CDR3 region has 14 residues. The CDR3 nucleotides are TGTGCCAGCAGCTCGGCCCAGACGGGCTATGGCTACACCTTC. Amino acid sequence: CASSSAQTGYGYTF.

In this sample, this clone turned up many times. The rearrangement joins TRBV24-1 to TRBJ1-2, with TRBD1 matching over 7 bases. Germline CDR1 is KGHDR and CDR2 is SFDVKD. This CDR3 comprises 14 residues. Unmatched junction bases numbered 6, after V lost 7 bases and J lost 2 bases. The CDR3 here is CATSQTGTNYGYTF. The CDR3 DNA follows: TGTGCCACCAGCCAGACAGGGACCAACTATGGCTACACCTTC.

V and J are TRBV2 and TRBJ2-5; the D gene is possibly TRBD2 (5 bases). Looked up from germline, CDR1 is SNHLY and CDR2 is FYNNEI. Trimming removed 6 bases at V and 3 bases at J, with 14 bases between. The CDR3 extends over 14 amino acids. The CDR3 bases are TGTGCCAGCAGCCCCCTCGGACTGAAAGAGACCCAGTACTTC. Protein sequence: CASSPLGLKETQYF.

The chain employs TRBV11-3 and TRBJ2-3, with a tentative D call TRBD2 (5 bases). The V and J ends lost 5 bases and 3 bases respectively, with 12 bases between them. This CDR3 has 14 residues. The V gene's germline CDR1 is SGHNT and CDR2 YENEEA. The CDR3 protein is CASSPGLPTDTQYF. In nucleotides, the CDR3 is TGTGCCAGCAGCCCTGGACTTCCGACAGATACGCAGTATTTT.

This clone was counted between two and nine times. The chain couples TRBV21-1 to TRBJ2-1; TRBD2 is the table's D call and was not checked against the DNA. TRBV21-1 is termed a pseudogene. The CDR3 is 12 amino acids. The CDR3 DNA sequence: TGTGCCAGCAGTGGAGTATACAATGAGCAGTTCTTC. Translating gives CASSGVYNEQFF.

J is TRBJ2-2 and V is TRBV10-3, with a tentative D call TRBD1 (7 bases). CDR3 size: 14 residues. The germline gives CDR1 ENHRY, CDR2 SYGVKD. Between the trimmed V and J ends, which lost 7 bases and 4 bases, there was a span of 13 bases. The CDR3 DNA reads as TGTGCCATCACGGGGGACAGCTTCACCGGGGAGCTGTTTTTT. Amino acids: CAITGDSFTGELFF.

This rearrangement joins TRBV5-6 to TRBJ2-1; D perhaps matches TRBD2 (6 bases). Germline values: CDR1 SGHDT, CDR2 YYEEEE. With 3 bases removed from V and 7 bases from J, the gap between germline ends came to 20 bases. The CDR3 runs 16 residues. In nucleotides, the CDR3 is TGTGCCAGCAGCTGGCGCCGGGACTCGCTACCAAATGAGCAGTTCTTC. This encodes CASSWRRDSLPNEQFF.

The CDR3 nucleotides are TGTGCCAGTAGTCAGCTAGCGGGAGGGTATAGCACAGATACGCAGTATTTT. Translated: CASSQLAGGYSTDTQYF. V and J are TRBV19 and TRBJ2-3, with 12 positions matching TRBD2. The trim removed 5 bases at V and 0 bases at J, leaving 6 bases unmatched. The germline V gene encodes CDR1 LNHDA and CDR2 SQIVND (reference sequence). The CDR3 has 17 amino acids.

The rearrangement joins TRBV14 to TRBJ1-2; TRBD1 aligns across 7 bases. The CDR3 sequence is 15 residues long. Germline values: CDR1 SGHDN, CDR2 FVKESK. V lost 0 bases to trimming and J lost 12 bases; unmatched junction nucleotides: 13. CDR3 protein: CASSQDQEGARSHTF. The CDR3 DNA reads TGTGCCAGCAGCCAAGATCAGGAGGGGGCGAGATCTCACACCTTC.

This rearrangement joins TRBV19 to TRBJ1-1, with D unresolved. CDR3 size: 13 residues. Trimming removed 6 bases at V and 4 bases at J, with 12 bases between. The germline V gene has CDR1 LNHDA and CDR2 SQIVND (reference sequence). As DNA, the CDR3 is TGTGCCAGTAGGCCGCAGGTGGGCACTGAAGCTTTCTTT. Its protein product is CASRPQVGTEAFF.

CDR3 sequence (DNA): TGTGCCAGCAGACAGACTGAAGCTTTCTTT. Protein sequence: CASRQTEAFF. The chain employs TRBV2 and TRBJ1-1; D not certain. V was cut by 6 bases and J by 5 bases, with 4 bases left in between. Germline V lookup: CDR1 SNHLY, CDR2 FYNNEI. The CDR3 sequence is 10 residues long.

This chain joins TRBV28 and TRBJ1-2; weak D call: TRBD1 (5 bases). V gave up 1 base and J gave up 7 bases, with 10 bases separating them. The germline V gene has CDR1 MDHEN and CDR2 SYDVKM. This CDR3 contains 13 residues. CDR3: CASSLYGGSGYTF. The CDR3, as DNA: TGTGCCAGCAGTTTATACGGGGGAAGTGGCTACACCTTC.

The CDR3 here is CASSLTSGETQYF. CDR3 coding DNA: TGCGCCAGCAGCTTGACTAGCGGAGAGACCCAGTACTTC. The chain employs TRBV5-1 and TRBJ2-5; 8 bases fit TRBD2. J gave up 4 bases and V 1 base, and 0 bases lay outside the gene matches. From germline, CDR1 is SGHRS and CDR2 YFSETQ. There are 13 residues in the CDR3.

This rearrangement joins TRBV6-5 to TRBJ2-3; 7 nucleotides agree with TRBD2. The V gene end was trimmed by 7 bases and the J gene end by 6 bases; junction bases not matched to a gene: 13. This CDR3 region has 15 residues. Germline V gene sequence: CDR1 MNHEY, CDR2 SVGAGI. The CDR3 DNA follows: TGTGCCAGCATGCGAAGCGGGGCCCTGGAGGATACGCAGTATTTT. It yields the protein CASMRSGALEDTQYF.

The chain uses TRBV11-2 and TRBJ2-3; 8 bases line up with TRBD2. With 1 base clipped from V and 4 bases from J, the junction kept 1 base outside the gene matches. CDR1 is SGHAT and CDR2 is FQNNGV in the germline V gene. The CDR3 is made up of 14 amino acids. In DNA, the CDR3 is TGTGCCAGCAGCTTAGCGGGGGGGCCAGATACGCAGTATTTT. Protein product: CASSLAGGPDTQYF.

CDR3 amino acids: CATSSGRAGGQPQHF. Written as DNA, the CDR3 is TGTGCCACCAGCAGTGGCCGGGCCGGGGGTCAGCCCCAGCATTTT. The chain uses TRBV15 and TRBJ1-5, with D maybe TRBD1 (5 bases). V shed 3 bases and J shed 6 bases, with 15 bases lying between them. The CDR3 sequence is 15 residues long. Germline V gives CDR1 LNHNV, CDR2 YYDKDF (reference sequence).